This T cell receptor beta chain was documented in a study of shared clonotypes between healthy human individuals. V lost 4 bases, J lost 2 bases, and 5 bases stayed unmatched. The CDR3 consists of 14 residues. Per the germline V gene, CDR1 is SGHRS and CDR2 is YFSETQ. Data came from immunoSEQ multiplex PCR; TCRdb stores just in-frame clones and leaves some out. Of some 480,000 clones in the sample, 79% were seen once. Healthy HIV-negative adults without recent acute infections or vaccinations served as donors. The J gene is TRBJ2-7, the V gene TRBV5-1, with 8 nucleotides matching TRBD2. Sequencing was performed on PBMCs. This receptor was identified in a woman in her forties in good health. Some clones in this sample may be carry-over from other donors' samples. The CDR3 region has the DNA TGCGCCAGCAGCAGCATAGCGGGGACCTACGAGCAGTACTTC. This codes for CASSSIAGTYEQYF.